This entry concerns a single T cell receptor (delta chain). What it recognizes is unknown. These data are taken from a study of Vδ1+ human thymocytes. The study, taken as a whole, reports: Thymic delta-chain repertoires held 20% to 25% Vdelta2 sequences and few Vdelta3, despite high sort purity. Thymic TRG and TRD repertoires appeared highly polyclonal.

After alphabeta T cell depletion, CD3+ Vdelta1+ Vdelta2- thymocytes were sorted. Extracted RNA was reverse transcribed into cDNA. Pooled V-gene forward primers with one constant-region reverse primer generated the CDR3 amplicons by multiplex PCR. TCRdb ran CATT on the multiplex PCR reads. The table shows over 45,000 delta-chain clones, with approximately 15% occurring only once. The germline V gene has CDR1 TSWWSYY and CDR2 QGS. Trimming shortened V by 4 bases and J by 8 bases, and 17 bases separated the two germline ends. This CDR3 comprises 14 residues. The source is a boy younger than two who had congenital heart surgery. The material sequenced was Vdelta1+ gamma-delta thymocytes from the thymus. Subset specified: FACS-sorted CD3+ TCRalphabeta- TCRVdelta1+ TCRVdelta2- thymocytes. This chain links TRDV1 with TRDJ1; D not resolved. The CDR3 loop is CALGGPRAGRKLIF. The DNA of the CDR3 is TGTGCTCTTGGGGGCCCGCGGGCAGGACGCAAACTCATCTTT.